Detailed here is one T cell receptor beta chain. In the authors' methods: By means of reference gene primer amplification, nucleated cell counts were estimated. TCRdb's table, derived via immunoSEQ multiplex PCR, lists solely in-frame clones and lacks some. The V and J calls and clone size come from that table; D and trimming were worked out from the DNA. Here the sample spans some 250,000 clones, 70% to 90% being singletons. The V end was cut by 0 bases, the J end by 8 bases, with 5 bases between. Germline V gene data show CDR1 as SGDLS and CDR2 as YYNGEE. This CDR3 contains 11 residues. This entry belongs to a study of blood T cell repertoires in COVID-19. Across the whole study: The United States, Italy and Spain were the sources of the acute and convalescent COVID-19 samples.

The sample was peripheral blood. The chain is built from TRBV9 and TRBJ1-1; D gene unclear. The clonotype originates from a woman in her 30s who had recovered from COVID-19. CDR3 coding DNA: TGTGCCAGCAGCGTAGGAGGGGAAGCTTTCTTT. Translated: CASSVGGEAFF.